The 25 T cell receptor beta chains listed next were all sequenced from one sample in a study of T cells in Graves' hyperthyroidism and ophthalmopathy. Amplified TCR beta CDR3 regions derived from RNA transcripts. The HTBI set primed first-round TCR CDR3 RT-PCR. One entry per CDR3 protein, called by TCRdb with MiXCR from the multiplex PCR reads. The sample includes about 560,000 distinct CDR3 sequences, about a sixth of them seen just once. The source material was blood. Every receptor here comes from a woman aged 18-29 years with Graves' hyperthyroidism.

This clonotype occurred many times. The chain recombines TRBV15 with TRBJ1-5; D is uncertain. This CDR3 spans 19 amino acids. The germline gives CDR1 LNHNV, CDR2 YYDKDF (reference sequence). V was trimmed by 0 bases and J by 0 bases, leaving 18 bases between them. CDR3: CATSRDLPPIGDSNQPQHF. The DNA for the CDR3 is TGTGCCACCAGCAGAGATTTACCCCCTATAGGAGATAGCAATCAGCCCCAGCATTTT.

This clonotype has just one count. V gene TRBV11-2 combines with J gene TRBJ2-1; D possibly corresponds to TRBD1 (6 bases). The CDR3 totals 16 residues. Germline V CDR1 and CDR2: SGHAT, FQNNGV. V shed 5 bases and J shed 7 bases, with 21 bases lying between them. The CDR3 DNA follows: TGTGCCAGCAGCGGCTCCGGGACACCCGGGGAGAATGAGCAGTTCTTC. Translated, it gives CASSGSGTPGENEQFF.

The CDR3 sequence is CSASGLAGAGPTDTQYF. For the CDR3, the DNA is TGCAGTGCCTCGGGACTAGCGGGAGCGGGACCCACAGATACGCAGTATTTT. The rearrangement joins TRBV20-1 to TRBJ2-3, with TRBD2 identical over 14 bases. With V trimmed by 6 bases and J by 2 bases, 10 bases remained unmatched. The CDR3 is 17 amino acids. The V gene's germline CDR1 is DFQATT and CDR2 SNEGSKA (reference sequence).

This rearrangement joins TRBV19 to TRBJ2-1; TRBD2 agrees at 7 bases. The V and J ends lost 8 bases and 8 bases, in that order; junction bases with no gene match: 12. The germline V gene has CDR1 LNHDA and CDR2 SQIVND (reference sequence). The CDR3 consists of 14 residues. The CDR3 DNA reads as TGTGCCAGTGGGGGGGAGCGTCCCGTCGATGAGCAGTTCTTC. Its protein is CASGGERPVDEQFF.

For the CDR3, the DNA is TGTGCCAGCAGTTTTTGGCAGCGGAACACCGGGGAGCTGTTTTTT. It is translated as CASSFWQRNTGELFF. The chain joins TRBV28 to TRBJ2-2; D gene ambiguous. The CDR3 covers 15 residues. In germline, CDR1 is MDHEN, CDR2 SYDVKM. Trimming removed 3 bases at V and 1 base at J, with 9 bases between.

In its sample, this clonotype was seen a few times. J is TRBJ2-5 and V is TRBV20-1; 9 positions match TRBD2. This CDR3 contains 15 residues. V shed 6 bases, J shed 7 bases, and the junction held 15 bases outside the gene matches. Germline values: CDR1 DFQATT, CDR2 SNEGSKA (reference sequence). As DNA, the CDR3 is TGCAGTGCCATACCCTTTAGCGGGGGAGGGGGGACCCAGTACTTC. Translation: CSAIPFSGGGGTQYF.

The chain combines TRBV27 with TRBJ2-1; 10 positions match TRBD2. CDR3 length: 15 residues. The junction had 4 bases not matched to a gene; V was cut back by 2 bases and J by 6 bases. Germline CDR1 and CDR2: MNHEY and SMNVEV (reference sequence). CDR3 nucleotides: TGTGCCAGCAGTTTACTAGCGGGGGAACGCAATGAGCAGTTCTTC. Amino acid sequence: CASSLLAGERNEQFF.

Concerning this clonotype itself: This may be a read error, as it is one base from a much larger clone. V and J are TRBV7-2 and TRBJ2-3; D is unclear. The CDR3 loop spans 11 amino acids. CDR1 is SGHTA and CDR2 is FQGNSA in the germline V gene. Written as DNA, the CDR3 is TGTGCCAGCACCGAGGCAGATGCGCAGTATTTT. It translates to CASTEADAQYF.

The CDR3 region has the DNA TGCGCCAGCAGCCCGGACAGGGGGAGGTCAATAGACAATGAGCAGTTCTTC. Its protein product is CASSPDRGRSIDNEQFF. The chain recombines TRBV5-1 with TRBJ2-1; TRBD1 agrees at 10 bases. Germline V lookup: CDR1 SGHRS, CDR2 YFSETQ. The ends lost 4 bases at V and 5 bases at J; junction bases unmatched: 12. CDR3 length: 17 amino acids.

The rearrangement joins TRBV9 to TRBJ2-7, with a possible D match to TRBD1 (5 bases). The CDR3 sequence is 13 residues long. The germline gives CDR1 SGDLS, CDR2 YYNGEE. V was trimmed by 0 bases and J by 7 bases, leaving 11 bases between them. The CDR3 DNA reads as TGTGCCAGCAGCGTAGGTCCAGGGAAGGAGCAGTACTTC. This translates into CASSVGPGKEQYF. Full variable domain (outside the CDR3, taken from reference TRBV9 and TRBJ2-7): DSGVTQTPKHLITATGQRVTLRCSPRSGDLSVYWYQQSLDQGLQFLIQYYNGEERAKGNILERFSAQQFPDLHSELNLSSLELGDSALYFCASSVGPGKEQYFGPGTRLTVT.

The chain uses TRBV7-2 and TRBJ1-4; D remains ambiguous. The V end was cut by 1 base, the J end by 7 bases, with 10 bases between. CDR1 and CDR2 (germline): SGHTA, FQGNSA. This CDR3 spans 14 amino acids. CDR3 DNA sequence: TGTGCCAGCAGCTTAGGCCTGAAGAGTGAAAAACTGTTTTTT. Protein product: CASSLGLKSEKLFF.

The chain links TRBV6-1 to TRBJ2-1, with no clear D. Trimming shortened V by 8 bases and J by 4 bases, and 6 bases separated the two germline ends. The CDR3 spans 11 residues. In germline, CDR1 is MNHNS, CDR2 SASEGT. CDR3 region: CASGVYNEQFF. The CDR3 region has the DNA TGTGCCAGCGGGGTTTACAATGAGCAGTTCTTC.

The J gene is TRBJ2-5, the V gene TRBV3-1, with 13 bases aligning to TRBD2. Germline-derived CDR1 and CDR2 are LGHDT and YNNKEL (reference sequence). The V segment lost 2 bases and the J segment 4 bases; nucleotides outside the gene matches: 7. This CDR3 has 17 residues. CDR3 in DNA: TGTGCCAGCAGCCAACCGACGGGACTAGCGGGATCAGAGACCCAGTACTTC. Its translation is CASSQPTGLAGSETQYF.

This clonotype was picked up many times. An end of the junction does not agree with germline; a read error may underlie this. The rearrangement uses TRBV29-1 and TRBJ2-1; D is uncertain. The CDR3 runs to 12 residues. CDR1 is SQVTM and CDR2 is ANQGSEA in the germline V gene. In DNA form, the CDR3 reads TGCAGCGTTGATGGCTCCTATAATGAGCAGTTCTTC. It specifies CSVDGSYNEQFF.

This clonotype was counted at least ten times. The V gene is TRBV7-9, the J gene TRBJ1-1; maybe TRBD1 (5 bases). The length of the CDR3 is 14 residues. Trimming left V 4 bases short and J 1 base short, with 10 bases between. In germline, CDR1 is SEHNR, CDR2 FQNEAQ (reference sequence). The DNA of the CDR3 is TGTGCCAGCAGCTCCAGGGACGGGAACACTGAAGCTTTCTTT. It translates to CASSSRDGNTEAFF.

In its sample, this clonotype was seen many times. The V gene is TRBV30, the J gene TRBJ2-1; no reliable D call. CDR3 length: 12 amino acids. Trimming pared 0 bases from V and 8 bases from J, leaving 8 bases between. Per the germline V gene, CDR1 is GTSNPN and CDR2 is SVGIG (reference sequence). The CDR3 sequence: CAWSVSFHEQFF. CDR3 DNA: TGTGCCTGGAGTGTGTCTTTCCATGAGCAGTTCTTC.

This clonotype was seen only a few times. The CDR3 nucleotides are TGTGCCAGCAAGCCTCGGACTAGTGATGTCGAGCAGTACTTC. Encoded protein: CASKPRTSDVEQYF. V usage is TRBV3-1 and J usage is TRBJ2-7, with 7 bases fitting TRBD2. The CDR3 is 14 residues long. Losses at the gene ends were 7 bases for V and 6 bases for J; bases not matched to a gene: 12. The germline V gene encodes CDR1 LGHDT and CDR2 YNNKEL (reference sequence).

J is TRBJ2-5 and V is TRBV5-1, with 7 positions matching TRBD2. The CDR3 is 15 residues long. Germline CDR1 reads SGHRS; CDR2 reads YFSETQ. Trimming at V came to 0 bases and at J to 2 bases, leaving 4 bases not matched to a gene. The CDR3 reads CASSLATSRQETQYF. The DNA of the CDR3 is TGCGCCAGCAGCTTGGCGACTAGCAGACAAGAGACCCAGTACTTC.

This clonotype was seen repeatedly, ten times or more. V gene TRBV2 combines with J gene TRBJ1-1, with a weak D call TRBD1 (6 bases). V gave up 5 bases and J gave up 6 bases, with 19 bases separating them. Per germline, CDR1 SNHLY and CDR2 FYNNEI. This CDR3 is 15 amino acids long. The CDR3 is CASSLRTAQFSEAFF. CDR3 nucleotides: TGTGCCAGCAGTCTCCGGACAGCACAATTTTCTGAAGCTTTCTTT.

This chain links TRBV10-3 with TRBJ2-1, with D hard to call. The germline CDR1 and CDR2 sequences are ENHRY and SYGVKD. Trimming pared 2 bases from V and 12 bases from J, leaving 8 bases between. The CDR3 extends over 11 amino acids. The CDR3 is CAISEGNWQFF. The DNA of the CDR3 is TGTGCCATCAGTGAGGGAAATTGGCAGTTCTTC.

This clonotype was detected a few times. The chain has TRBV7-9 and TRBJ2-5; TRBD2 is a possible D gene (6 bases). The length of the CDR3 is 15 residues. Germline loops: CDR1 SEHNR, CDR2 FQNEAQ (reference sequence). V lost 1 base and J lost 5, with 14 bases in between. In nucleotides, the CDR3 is TGTGCCAGCAGCTTAGTGGGGGGTCCGGGTGAGACCCAGTACTTC. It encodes CASSLVGGPGETQYF.

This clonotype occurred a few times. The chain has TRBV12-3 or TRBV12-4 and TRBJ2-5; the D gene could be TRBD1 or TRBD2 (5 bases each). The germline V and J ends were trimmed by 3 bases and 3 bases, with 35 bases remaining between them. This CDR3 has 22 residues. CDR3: CASSFIILLDFPTDTGKETQYF. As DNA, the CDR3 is TGTGCCAGCAGTTTTATTATCCTCTTGGACTTTCCAACGGACACGGGTAAAGAGACCCAGTACTTC.

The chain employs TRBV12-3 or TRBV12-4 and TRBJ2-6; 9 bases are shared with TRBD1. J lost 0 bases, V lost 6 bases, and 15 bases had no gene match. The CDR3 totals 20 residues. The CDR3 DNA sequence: TGTGCCAGCAGGGGATCAAGACAGGGGGTGAAACCCTCTGGGGCCAACGTCCTGACTTTC. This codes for CASRGSRQGVKPSGANVLTF.

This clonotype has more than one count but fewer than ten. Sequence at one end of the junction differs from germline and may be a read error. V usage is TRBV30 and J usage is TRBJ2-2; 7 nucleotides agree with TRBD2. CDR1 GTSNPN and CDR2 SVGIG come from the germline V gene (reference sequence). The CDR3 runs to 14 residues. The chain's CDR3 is CAWRGDYFTEELFF. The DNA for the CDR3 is TGTGCCTGGAGAGGGGACTACTTCACCGAGGAGCTGTTTTTT.

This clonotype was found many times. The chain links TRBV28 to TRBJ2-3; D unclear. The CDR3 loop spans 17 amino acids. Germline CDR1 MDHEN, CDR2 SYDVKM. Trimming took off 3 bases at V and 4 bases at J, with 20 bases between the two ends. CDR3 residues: CASSLPQPGLLPDTQYF. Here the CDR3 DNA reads TGTGCCAGCAGTTTGCCTCAACCAGGCCTCCTCCCAGATACGCAGTATTTT.